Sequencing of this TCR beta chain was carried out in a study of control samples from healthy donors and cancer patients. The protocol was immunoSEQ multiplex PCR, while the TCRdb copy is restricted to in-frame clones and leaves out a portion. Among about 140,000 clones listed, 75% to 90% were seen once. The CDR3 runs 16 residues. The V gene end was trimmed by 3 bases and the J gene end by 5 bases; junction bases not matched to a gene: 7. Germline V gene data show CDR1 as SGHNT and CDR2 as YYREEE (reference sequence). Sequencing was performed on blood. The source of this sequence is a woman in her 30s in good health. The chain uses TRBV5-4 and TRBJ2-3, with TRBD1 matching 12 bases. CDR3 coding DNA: TGTGCCAGCAGCTGGAGGGGACAGGGGGCGATAGATACGCAGTATTTT. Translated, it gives CASSWRGQGAIDTQYF.